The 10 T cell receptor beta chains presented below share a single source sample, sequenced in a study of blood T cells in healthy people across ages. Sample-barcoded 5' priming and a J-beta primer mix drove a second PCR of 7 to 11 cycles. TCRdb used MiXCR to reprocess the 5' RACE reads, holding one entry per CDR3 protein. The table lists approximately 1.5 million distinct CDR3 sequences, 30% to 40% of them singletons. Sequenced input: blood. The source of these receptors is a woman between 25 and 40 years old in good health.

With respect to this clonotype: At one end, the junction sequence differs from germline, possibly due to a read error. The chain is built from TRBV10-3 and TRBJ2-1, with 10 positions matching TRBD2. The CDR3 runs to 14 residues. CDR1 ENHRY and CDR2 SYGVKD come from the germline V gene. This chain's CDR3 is CAISLAGTYKEQFF. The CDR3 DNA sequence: TGTGCCATTTCACTAGCGGGGACCTACAAAGAGCAGTTCTTC.

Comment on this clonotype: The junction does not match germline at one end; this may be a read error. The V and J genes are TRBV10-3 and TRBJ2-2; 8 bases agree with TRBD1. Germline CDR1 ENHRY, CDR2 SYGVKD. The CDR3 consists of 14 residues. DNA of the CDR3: TGTGCCATCAGCATGGACAGGGACACCGGGGGGCTGTTTTTT. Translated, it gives CAISMDRDTGGLFF.

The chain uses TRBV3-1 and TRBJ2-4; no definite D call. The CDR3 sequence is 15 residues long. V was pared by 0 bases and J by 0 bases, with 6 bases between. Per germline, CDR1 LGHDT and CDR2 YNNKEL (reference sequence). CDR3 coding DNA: TGTGCCAGCAGCCAAGAACGGATAGCCAAAAACATTCAGTACTTC. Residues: CASSQERIAKNIQYF. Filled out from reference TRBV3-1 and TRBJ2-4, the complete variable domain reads DTAVSQTPKYLVTQMGNDKSIKCEQNLGHDTMYWYKQDSKKFLKIMFSYNNKELIINETVPNRFSPKSPDKAHLNLHINSLELGDSAVYFCASSQERIAKNIQYFGAGTRLSVL.

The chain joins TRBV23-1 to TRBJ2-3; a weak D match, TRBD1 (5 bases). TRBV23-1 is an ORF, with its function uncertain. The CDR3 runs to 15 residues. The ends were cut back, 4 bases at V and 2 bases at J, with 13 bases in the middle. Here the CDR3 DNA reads TGCGCCAGCAGTCCAACAGGTGGAAACACAGATACGCAGTATTTT. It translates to CASSPTGGNTDTQYF.

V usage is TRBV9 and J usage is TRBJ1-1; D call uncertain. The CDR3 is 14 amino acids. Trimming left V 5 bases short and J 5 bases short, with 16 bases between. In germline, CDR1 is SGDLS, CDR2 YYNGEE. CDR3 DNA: TGTGCCAGCAGTGAGCTGGGGTTCGATACTGAAGCTTTCTTT. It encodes CASSELGFDTEAFF.

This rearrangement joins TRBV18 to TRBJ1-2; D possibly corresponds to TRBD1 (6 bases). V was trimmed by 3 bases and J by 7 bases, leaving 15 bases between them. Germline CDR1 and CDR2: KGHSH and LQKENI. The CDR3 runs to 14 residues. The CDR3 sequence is CASSPPGDVSGYTF. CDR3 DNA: TGTGCCAGCTCACCGCCAGGGGATGTTTCTGGCTACACCTTC.

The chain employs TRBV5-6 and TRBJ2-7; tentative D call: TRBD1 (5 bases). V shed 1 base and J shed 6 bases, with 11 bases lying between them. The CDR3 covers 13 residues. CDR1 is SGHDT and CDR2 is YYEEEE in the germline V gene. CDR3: CASSLRGSAEQYF. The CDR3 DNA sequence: TGTGCCAGCAGCTTGAGGGGTTCTGCCGAGCAGTACTTC.

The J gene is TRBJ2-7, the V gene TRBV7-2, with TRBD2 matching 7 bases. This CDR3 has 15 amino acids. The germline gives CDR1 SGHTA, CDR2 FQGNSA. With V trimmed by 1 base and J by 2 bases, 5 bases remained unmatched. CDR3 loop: CASSLGSLAAYEQYF. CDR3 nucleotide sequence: TGTGCCAGCAGCTTAGGGTCCCTAGCGGCCTACGAGCAGTACTTC.

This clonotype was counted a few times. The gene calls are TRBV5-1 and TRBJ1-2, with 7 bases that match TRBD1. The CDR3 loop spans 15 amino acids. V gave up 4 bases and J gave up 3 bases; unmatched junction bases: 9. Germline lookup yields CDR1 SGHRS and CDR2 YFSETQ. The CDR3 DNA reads TGCGCCAGCAGCGGGGGACCGGGACAGTACTATGGCTACACCTTC. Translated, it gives CASSGGPGQYYGYTF.

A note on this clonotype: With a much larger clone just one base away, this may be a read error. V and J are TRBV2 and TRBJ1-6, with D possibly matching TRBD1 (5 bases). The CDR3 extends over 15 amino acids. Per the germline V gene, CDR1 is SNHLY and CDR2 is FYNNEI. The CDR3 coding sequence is TGTGCCAGCAGTCTGATGACAGCCGGGAATTCACTCCTCCACTTT. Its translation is CASSLMTAGNSLLHF.